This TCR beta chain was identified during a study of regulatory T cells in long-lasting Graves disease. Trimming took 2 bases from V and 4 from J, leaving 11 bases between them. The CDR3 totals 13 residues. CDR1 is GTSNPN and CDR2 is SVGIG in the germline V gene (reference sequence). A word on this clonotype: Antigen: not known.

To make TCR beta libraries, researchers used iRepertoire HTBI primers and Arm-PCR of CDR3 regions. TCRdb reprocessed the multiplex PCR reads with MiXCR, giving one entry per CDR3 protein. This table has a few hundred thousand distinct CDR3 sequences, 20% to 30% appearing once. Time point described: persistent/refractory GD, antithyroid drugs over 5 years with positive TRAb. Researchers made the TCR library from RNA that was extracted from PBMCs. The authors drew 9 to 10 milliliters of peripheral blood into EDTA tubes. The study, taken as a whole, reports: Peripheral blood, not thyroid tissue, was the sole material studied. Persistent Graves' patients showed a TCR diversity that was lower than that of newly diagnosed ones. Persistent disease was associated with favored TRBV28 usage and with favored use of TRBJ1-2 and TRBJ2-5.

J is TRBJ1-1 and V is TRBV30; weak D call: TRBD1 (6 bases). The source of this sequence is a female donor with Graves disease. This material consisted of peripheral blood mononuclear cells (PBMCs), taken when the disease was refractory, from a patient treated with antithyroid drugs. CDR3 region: CAWSRTGITEAFF. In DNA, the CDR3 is TGTGCCTGGAGTCGAACAGGGATCACTGAAGCTTTCTTT.